Listed below are T cell receptor beta chains from one sample, sequenced in a study of long-term antiretroviral therapy in people with HIV. Clones were sequenced by immunoSEQ multiplex PCR, and TCRdb holds only the in-frame ones, with some missing. The repertoire includes 6,000 to 8,500 clones, 81% of them detected once, and roughly 13% sits in the top ten. The input for sequencing was unsorted PBMCs, taken roughly 2.5 years before starting antiretroviral therapy. The origin of the receptors is a man aged 35 to 55 with HIV. CDR3s include the opening cysteine and the closing phenylalanine or tryptophan. The D gene is left open where the match is weak. Only part of the rows carry a size: once, few, many, or a class if the clone is expanded.

j_call,cdr3_length,clone_size,d_call,v_call,cdr3_aa,cdr3_nt
TRBJ1-5,16,NA,NA,TRBV19,CASSTRGGPEDQPQHF,TGTGCCAGTAGTACGAGAGGGGGGCCCGAAGATCAGCCCCAGCATTTT
TRBJ1-4,13,NA,NA,TRBV6-1,CASRRFGDEKLFF,TGTGCCAGCAGGAGGTTCGGCGATGAAAAACTGTTTTTT
TRBJ2-3,14,NA,NA,TRBV9,CASSQFQGADTQYF,TGTGCCAGCAGCCAATTTCAAGGAGCAGATACGCAGTATTTT
TRBJ1-1,14,NA,NA,TRBV6-4,CASRGDNLNTEAFF,TGTGCCAGCAGGGGGGACAACTTAAACACTGAAGCTTTCTTT
TRBJ2-3,18,NA,TRBD2,TRBV4-3,CASSQDPGLAIGGDTQYF,TGCGCCAGCAGCCAAGACCCCGGACTAGCAATCGGTGGAGATACGCAGTATTTT
TRBJ2-7,14,once,TRBD1,TRBV25-1,CASSTDRGTYEQYF,TGTGCCAGCAGTACTGACAGGGGTACCTACGAGCAGTACTTC
TRBJ2-3,17,NA,TRBD2,TRBV7-2,CASSLFTSGGRVDTQYF,TGTGCCAGCAGCTTATTTACTAGCGGGGGGCGGGTAGATACGCAGTATTTT
TRBJ2-7,11,NA,NA,TRBV29-1,CSVGYTYEQYF,TGCAGCGTTGGCTATACCTACGAGCAGTACTTC
TRBJ2-5,11,NA,NA,TRBV7-6,CASSTGETQYF,TGTGCCAGCAGCACCGGAGAGACCCAGTACTTC
TRBJ1-5,15,NA,NA,TRBV5-5,CASSSGTGGLQPQHF,TGTGCCAGCAGCAGCGGGACGGGAGGACTTCAGCCCCAGCATTTT